This TCR beta chain was sequenced during a study of cytomegalovirus exposure and HLA in healthy donors. V lost 7 bases, J lost 6 bases, and 14 bases lay in between. From germline, CDR1 is SGHRS and CDR2 YFSETQ. The CDR3 loop spans 12 amino acids. Repertoires were generated with immunoSEQ multiplex PCR, while TCRdb's copy carries only in-frame clones and drops some. This sample carries tens of thousands of clones, almost 97% of them seen once, and the ten largest clones take about 1.6%. General study points: Subsequent analysis found a tendency for first-cohort TCR clusters to co-occur within the 95 to 150 validation repertoires. It was approximately 150 TCR beta chains that were listed as cytomegalovirus-associated. Most sequenced TCRs were rare (though some public TCRs occurred in many donors).

The donors were part of the validation cohort of over a hundred subjects. That cohort was separate from the first cohort, which comprised 670 or so subjects. As for this clone: Its antigen is currently unknown.

This clonotype was obtained from a man younger than 35 in good health and CMV-seropositive. The chain couples TRBV5-1 to TRBJ2-7; D gene uncertain. Source material: PBMCs. Here the CDR3 reads CASLSTRREQYF. Written as DNA, the CDR3 is TGCGCCAGCTTATCCACCAGGCGCGAGCAGTACTTC.